These 19 T cell receptor beta chains were all obtained from the same sample, sequenced in a study of blood T cell repertoires in COVID-19. TCRdb's table, derived via immunoSEQ multiplex PCR, lists solely in-frame clones and lacks some. Of roughly 270,000 clones detected, roughly 80% appear once; the ten largest clones hold approximately 5%. The specimen sequenced was PBMCs or T cells enriched from blood (not recorded which). The source of these receptors is a man aged 35 to 55 who had been exposed to COVID-19.

The gene calls are TRBV7-9 and TRBJ2-3, with 8 bases that match TRBD2. The junction had 9 bases not matched to a gene; V was cut back by 0 bases and J by 4 bases. The CDR3 contains 17 residues. Germline CDR1 SEHNR, CDR2 FQNEAQ (reference sequence). The CDR3 sequence: CASSLARRGGAADTQYF. The CDR3 bases are TGTGCCAGCAGCTTAGCGCGTCGGGGGGGCGCGGCAGATACGCAGTATTTT. Full variable domain (remainder filled in from reference TRBV7-9 and TRBJ2-3): DTGVSQNPRHKITKRGQNVTFRCDPISEHNRLYWYRQTLGQGPEFLTYFQNEAQLEKSRLLSDRFSAERPKGSFSTLEIQRTEQGDSAMYLCASSLARRGGAADTQYFGPGTRLTVL.

This CDR3 is CASSLAGTGENIQYF. In nucleotides, the CDR3 is TGTGCCAGCAGCCTCGCCGGGACAGGGGAAAACATTCAGTACTTC. The chain links TRBV7-9 to TRBJ2-4; 10 positions agree with TRBD1. V was pared by 5 bases and J by 5 bases, with 6 bases of the junction left unmatched. CDR1 and CDR2 from the germline V gene are SEHNR and FQNEAQ (reference sequence). This CDR3 is 15 amino acids long.

This rearrangement joins TRBV24-1 to TRBJ1-2; the D is unclear. Germline V CDR1 and CDR2: KGHDR, SFDVKD. V lost 5 bases to trimming and J lost 4 bases, with 10 bases between them. The CDR3 consists of 13 residues. The CDR3 DNA is TGTGCCACCAGTGTCGGGTATCCCTATGGCTACACCTTC. It is translated as CATSVGYPYGYTF.

The V gene is TRBV3-1 (or the pseudogene TRBV3-2), the J gene TRBJ1-2, with D maybe TRBD1 (6 bases). CDR1 and CDR2 (germline): LGHDT, YNNKEL (reference sequence). This CDR3 contains 15 residues. With 7 bases removed from V and 4 bases from J, the gap between germline ends came to 19 bases. The CDR3 DNA reads TGTGCCAGCACCCCACCCAGGGGCGAAGGCTATGGCTACACCTTC. Translating gives CASTPPRGEGYGYTF.

CDR3 in DNA: TGTGCCTGGAGGCCGGGACTAGCTCCCAATGAGCAGTTCTTC. Amino acid sequence: CAWRPGLAPNEQFF. This chain uses TRBV30 with TRBJ2-1; 9 nucleotides align to TRBD2. J lost 6 bases, V lost 3 bases, and 6 bases had no gene match. The germline V gene has CDR1 GTSNPN and CDR2 SVGIG (reference sequence). The CDR3 is made up of 14 amino acids.

This chain joins TRBV5-1 and TRBJ2-6, with D hard to call. The germline CDR1 and CDR2 sequences are SGHRS and YFSETQ. The V gene lost 2 bases and the J gene lost 0 bases, with 6 bases spanning the gap. The CDR3 runs to 15 residues. CDR3 nucleotide sequence: TGCGCCAGCAGCTTCGCGAGCTCTGGGGCCAACGTCCTGACTTTC. This translates into CASSFASSGANVLTF. Using reference TRBV5-1 and TRBJ2-6 for the parts outside the CDR3, the full variable domain is KAGVTQTPRYLIKTRGQQVTLSCSPISGHRSVSWYQQTPGQGLQFLFEYFSETQRNKGNFPGRFSGRQFSNSRSEMNVSTLELGDSALYLCASSFASSGANVLTFGAGSRLTVL.

The genes are TRBV5-3 and TRBJ2-7; no clear D. TRBV5-3 is sorted into the ORF group, with uncertain function. The CDR3 has 10 residues. Trimming stripped 8 bases from V and 1 base from J, with 4 bases between. The CDR3 region is CASLSYEQYF. The CDR3 DNA sequence: TGTGCCAGCTTATCCTACGAGCAGTACTTC.

The gene calls are TRBV7-9 and TRBJ2-6; D is perhaps TRBD2 (6 bases). Trimming removed 11 bases from V and 2 bases from J, with 13 bases in between. CDR3 length: 14 residues. The V gene's germline CDR1 is SEHNR and CDR2 FQNEAQ (reference sequence). CDR3 amino acids: CAGKPGAGANVLTF. The CDR3 coding sequence is TGTGCCGGCAAGCCGGGGGCTGGGGCCAACGTCCTGACTTTC.

Remarks on this clone: An end of the junction differs from the germline gene, which may be a read error. The rearrangement links TRBV5-1 to TRBJ2-2; 11 bases match TRBD1. Germline CDR1 SGHRS, CDR2 YFSETQ. The CDR3 sequence is 12 residues long. The CDR3 protein is CASSFSGQGAVF. CDR3 in DNA: TGCGCCAGCAGCTTCTCCGGACAGGGGGCGGTTTTT.

V and J are TRBV13 and TRBJ1-2, with a weak D call TRBD1 (5 bases). The CDR3 consists of 16 residues. V lost 5 bases, J lost 8 bases, and 24 bases lay in between. Per the germline V gene, CDR1 is PRHDT and CDR2 is FYEKMQ (reference sequence). The chain's CDR3 is CASSRSEWGLYGGYTF. DNA for the CDR3: TGTGCCAGCAGCCGTAGTGAGTGGGGACTATATGGCGGCTACACCTTC.

The chain joins TRBV12-3 or TRBV12-4 to TRBJ1-2; D is undetermined. The CDR3 consists of 12 residues. With 6 bases removed from V and 5 bases from J, the gap between germline ends came to 10 bases. CDR3 amino acids: CASSQNSYGYTF. DNA of the CDR3: TGTGCCAGCAGCCAGAACAGTTATGGCTACACCTTC.

J is TRBJ1-5 and V is TRBV10-2, with D maybe TRBD1 (6 bases). V dropped 6 bases and J dropped 4 bases, with 10 bases sitting between them. Germline V gives CDR1 WSHSY, CDR2 SAAADI. This CDR3 is 13 amino acids long. The CDR3 nucleotides read TGCGCCAGCAGCGAACAGGGTAATCAGCCCCAGCATTTT. It specifies CASSEQGNQPQHF.

The chain is built from TRBV11-2 and TRBJ2-1, with 8 positions matching TRBD1. The CDR3 runs to 13 residues. Germline loops: CDR1 SGHAT, CDR2 FQNNGV. V lost 5 bases to trimming and J lost 10 bases; unmatched junction nucleotides: 7. The CDR3: CASSQGARGEQFF. The CDR3 bases are TGTGCCAGCAGCCAGGGGGCCAGGGGGGAGCAGTTCTTC.

This chain joins TRBV10-2 and TRBJ2-2; 11 bases align to TRBD2. This CDR3 is 16 amino acids long. Germline lookup yields CDR1 WSHSY and CDR2 SAAADI. With 6 bases clipped from V and 5 bases from J, the junction kept 8 bases outside the gene matches. CDR3 sequence: CASRVAGGPGTGELFF. The CDR3, as DNA: TGCGCCAGCAGGGTAGCGGGAGGGCCGGGGACCGGGGAGCTGTTTTTT.

The CDR3 loop reads CASTTYLENEQFF. The CDR3 nucleotides are TGTGCCAGCACCACCTACCTGGAGAATGAGCAGTTCTTC. The chain uses TRBV7-2 and TRBJ2-1; D is unresolved. CDR1 is SGHTA, CDR2 FQGNSA, per germline. V gave up 7 bases and J gave up 7 bases, with 14 bases separating them. This CDR3 comprises 13 residues.

For the CDR3, the DNA is TGTGCCAGCAGCCAAGGGGGAGGGTTTGGCGAGCAGTACTTC. Amino acids: CASSQGGGFGEQYF. V and J are TRBV3-1 (or the pseudogene TRBV3-2) and TRBJ2-7, with 7 bases lining up with TRBD2. This CDR3 has 14 amino acids. Losses at the gene ends were 1 base for V and 6 bases for J; bases not matched to a gene: 6. The germline V gene has CDR1 LGHDT and CDR2 YNNKEL (reference sequence).

The table lists this clone with a few counts. In nucleotides, the CDR3 is TGTGCCAGTAGGTCTAGCGGGAGTACCTACGAGCAGTACTTC. It codes for CASRSSGSTYEQYF. This rearrangement joins TRBV19 to TRBJ2-7, with 10 nucleotides matching TRBD2. Germline CDR1 is LNHDA and CDR2 is SQIVND (reference sequence). J was trimmed by 2 bases and V by 6 bases; bases with no gene match: 4. There are 14 residues in the CDR3.

The chain combines TRBV19 with TRBJ1-2; 7 bases map to TRBD1. With V trimmed by 7 bases and J by 4 bases, 9 bases remained unmatched. The CDR3 spans 14 residues. Germline-derived CDR1 and CDR2 are LNHDA and SQIVND (reference sequence). Written as DNA, the CDR3 is TGTGCCAGTACCGGATGGACAGGAGGCTATGGCTACACCTTC. Translated, it gives CASTGWTGGYGYTF.

This chain connects TRBV18 to TRBJ1-2; the D is unclear. The V end was cut by 4 bases, the J end by 5 bases, with 5 bases between. Germline assignment: CDR1 KGHSH and CDR2 LQKENI. CDR3 length equals 11 residues. The CDR3 region is CASSRTYGYTF. In DNA form, the CDR3 reads TGTGCCAGCTCACGAACATATGGCTACACCTTC.